This entry is about one TCR beta chain. Antigen unknown. This specimen comes from a study of beta chain features in type 1 diabetes. Expressed TCRB transcripts were sequenced because the entire RNA isolate underwent reverse transcription. This table comes from immunoSEQ multiplex PCR, and its TCRdb copy is limited to in-frame clones, with some not included. In the table there are about 120,000 clones, around a sixth of which are singletons. Germline CDR1 reads SEHNR; CDR2 reads FQNEAQ (reference sequence). This CDR3 contains 15 residues. The J segment lost 0 bases and the V segment lost 7 bases, leaving 8 bases of the junction unmatched. Study-wide points: Significant though moderate, a shortening of TCRB CDR3s appeared in all four CD4+ subsets of Type 1 diabetes patients.

The sample comprised central memory CD4+ T cells from blood. The V and J genes are TRBV7-9 and TRBJ1-2, with 7 bases aligning to TRBD1. The TCR comes from a man aged 18-30 years with type 1 diabetes. CDR3 nucleotide sequence: TGTGCCAGCACCATCCAGGGGACAGCTAACTATGGCTACACCTTC. This translates into CASTIQGTANYGYTF. Supplemented by reference TRBV7-9 and TRBJ1-2, the full variable domain reads DTGVSQNPRHKITKRGQNVTFRCDPISEHNRLYWYRQTLGQGPEFLTYFQNEAQLEKSRLLSDRFSAERPKGSFSTLEIQRTEQGDSAMYLCASTIQGTANYGYTFGSGTRLTVV.